The 27 T cell receptor beta chains listed next were all sequenced from one sample in a study of cytomegalovirus exposure and HLA in healthy donors. It was with 60 Vbeta and 13 Jbeta primers that the PCR ran. Sequencing used immunoSEQ multiplex PCR; TCRdb keeps in-frame clones, though not all of them. There are approximately 88,000 clones in the sample; more than 70% occur only once, and 2% to 2.5% lies in the top ten. The sample was PBMCs. These receptors all come from a man between 18 and 29 years old in good health and CMV-seronegative.

This rearrangement joins TRBV9 to TRBJ1-1, with TRBD1 matching 8 bases. J gave up 4 bases and V 4 bases, and 6 bases lay outside the gene matches. The germline CDR1 and CDR2 sequences are SGDLS and YYNGEE. The CDR3 has 14 residues. The CDR3 region has the DNA TGTGCCAGCAGCCCCGGGACAGGCAGCACTGAAGCTTTCTTT. Translated: CASSPGTGSTEAFF. The variable domain in full, with the rest retrieved from reference TRBV9 and TRBJ1-1, is DSGVTQTPKHLITATGQRVTLRCSPRSGDLSVYWYQQSLDQGLQFLIQYYNGEERAKGNILERFSAQQFPDLHSELNLSSLELGDSALYFCASSPGTGSTEAFFGQGTRLTVV.

This chain connects TRBV7-9 to TRBJ2-7; D might be TRBD2 (6 bases). This CDR3 is built from 13 residues. Trimming took 5 bases from V and 2 from J, leaving 10 bases between them. Germline V CDR1 and CDR2: SEHNR, FQNEAQ (reference sequence). The CDR3 bases are TGTGCCAGCAGCGGAGGGTTTACCTACGAGCAGTACTTC. Protein product: CASSGGFTYEQYF.

This clone appeared a few times. The chain employs TRBV30 and TRBJ1-4; D unclear. Germline CDR1 GTSNPN, CDR2 SVGIG (reference sequence). The CDR3 sequence is 12 residues long. Trimming removed 0 bases from V and 8 bases from J, with 7 bases in between. CDR3: CAWSVLREKLFF. CDR3 DNA sequence: TGTGCCTGGAGTGTGTTGCGGGAAAAACTGTTTTTT.

Concerning this clone itself: Germline is not matched at one junction end, which may reflect a read error. The chain couples TRBV7-9 to TRBJ1-2, with a tentative D call TRBD1 (5 bases). Germline CDR1 SEHNR, CDR2 FQNEAQ (reference sequence). This CDR3 is 12 amino acids long. The CDR3, as DNA: TGTTCCAGCAGCTTACCACCAGGGCACGAGACCTTC. Translation gives CSSSLPPGHETF.

This chain links TRBV29-1 with TRBJ1-1; 7 nucleotides match TRBD1. The CDR3 runs to 12 residues. Trimming removed 7 bases from V and 2 bases from J; junction bases left unmatched: 4. Germline values: CDR1 SQVTM, CDR2 ANQGSEA. The CDR3 region is CSATGINTEAFF. As DNA, the CDR3 is TGCAGCGCGACAGGGATTAACACTGAAGCTTTCTTT.

This clone was observed a few times. The rearrangement joins TRBV5-6 to TRBJ2-1; a weak D match, TRBD2 (7 bases). This CDR3 is built from 14 residues. V gave up 0 bases and J gave up 9 bases, with 13 bases separating them. CDR1 and CDR2 from the germline V gene are SGHDT and YYEEEE. CDR3 amino acids: CASSLDGGGREQFF. In DNA, the CDR3 is TGTGCCAGCAGCTTGGATGGGGGGGGGCGTGAGCAGTTCTTC.

This clone was counted between two and nine times. Mismatch with germline at one junction end may stem from a read error. The chain is built from TRBV18 and TRBJ1-1, with 8 bases that match TRBD1. The germline V gene encodes CDR1 KGHSH and CDR2 LQKENI. The CDR3 length is 15 residues. CDR3 sequence: CASSPRSGQGTEAFF. The CDR3 DNA follows: TGTGCCAGCTCACCGAGGAGTGGACAGGGCACTGAAGCATTCTTT.

The chain employs TRBV18 and TRBJ2-7; weak D call: TRBD2 (6 bases). Trimming left V 0 bases short and J 6 bases short, with 12 bases between. CDR1 is KGHSH and CDR2 is LQKENI in the germline V gene. The CDR3 has 14 amino acids. CDR3 protein: CASSPPSGDSEQYF. CDR3 bases: TGTGCCAGCTCACCACCCTCTGGGGACTCCGAGCAGTACTTC.

V is TRBV7-3 and J is TRBJ1-1; D may be TRBD1 (6 bases). CDR1 is SGHTA and CDR2 is FQGTGA in the germline V gene. CDR3 length equals 13 residues. V was shortened by 0 bases and J by 8 bases, with 10 bases between the two germline ends. In nucleotides, the CDR3 is TGTGCCAGCAGCTTAACGGGGGGGCCCGAAGCTTTCTTT. Translated, it gives CASSLTGGPEAFF.

This chain links TRBV19 with TRBJ2-5; D is unclear. The germline CDR1 and CDR2 sequences are LNHDA and SQIVND (reference sequence). V was trimmed by 3 bases and J by 1 base, leaving 15 bases between them. The CDR3 runs 16 residues. This CDR3 reads CASSIPQAKPQETQYF. The DNA for the CDR3 is TGTGCCAGTAGTATCCCCCAGGCGAAACCCCAAGAGACCCAGTACTTC.

The chain uses TRBV28 and TRBJ1-5; unclear D gene. The CDR3 sequence is 12 residues long. The germline V gene encodes CDR1 MDHEN and CDR2 SYDVKM. Trimming shortened V by 10 bases and J by 2 bases, and 9 bases separated the two germline ends. The CDR3 DNA follows: TGTGCCACCGAGGTGGGCAATCAGCCCCAGCATTTT. Residues: CATEVGNQPQHF.

This clone was found once. The rearrangement joins TRBV7-9 to TRBJ2-1; 11 nucleotides agree with TRBD2. Germline assignment: CDR1 SEHNR and CDR2 FQNEAQ (reference sequence). There are 16 residues in the CDR3. Germline trimming cut 5 bases from V and 12 bases from J; bases unmatched to any gene: 15. The CDR3 sequence: CASSPPVGLAASGQFF. CDR3 in DNA: TGTGCCAGCAGCCCCCCGGTGGGACTAGCGGCCTCGGGGCAGTTCTTC. The variable domain in full, completed from reference TRBV7-9 and TRBJ2-1, reads DTGVSQNPRHKITKRGQNVTFRCDPISEHNRLYWYRQTLGQGPEFLTYFQNEAQLEKSRLLSDRFSAERPKGSFSTLEIQRTEQGDSAMYLCASSPPVGLAASGQFFGPGTRLTVL.

This chain links TRBV7-9 with TRBJ1-1, with D maybe TRBD1 (5 bases). There are 13 residues in the CDR3. The germline gives CDR1 SEHNR, CDR2 FQNEAQ (reference sequence). Trimming removed 6 bases from V and 3 bases from J, with 11 bases in between. The CDR3 DNA is TGTGCCAGCAGGCCAGGGATGGACACTGAAGCTTTCTTT. It encodes CASRPGMDTEAFF.

The V gene is TRBV9, the J gene TRBJ2-1; 7 positions match TRBD1. Trimming at V came to 3 bases and at J to 2 bases, leaving 8 bases not matched to a gene. Per the germline V gene, CDR1 is SGDLS and CDR2 is YYNGEE. The CDR3 has 16 residues. The CDR3 region is CASSENRDSPYNEQFF. CDR3 nucleotides: TGTGCCAGCAGCGAGAACCGGGACAGTCCCTACAATGAGCAGTTCTTC.

A word on this clone: At one boundary the junction diverges from the germline segment, which might be a read error. The chain couples TRBV7-9 to TRBJ2-7, with 7 bases aligning to TRBD1. The CDR3 loop spans 12 amino acids. Per germline, CDR1 SEHNR and CDR2 FQNEAQ (reference sequence). The CDR3 DNA reads as TGTTCCAGCAGCTTCGACAGGGACGAGCAGTACTTC. Residues: CSSSFDRDEQYF.

V usage is TRBV19 and J usage is TRBJ2-3; the D gene is possibly TRBD2 (5 bases). The CDR3 covers 15 residues. The germline V gene has CDR1 LNHDA and CDR2 SQIVND (reference sequence). V was shortened by 6 bases and J by 4 bases, with 17 bases between the two germline ends. The CDR3 bases are TGTGCCAGTAGGGGAGTTGCTACACGGCCAGATACGCAGTATTTT. Translating it yields CASRGVATRPDTQYF.

The chain is built from TRBV7-9 and TRBJ1-1; D might be TRBD1 (5 bases). Trimming took off 3 bases at V and 2 bases at J, with 19 bases between the two ends. The germline CDR1 and CDR2 sequences are SEHNR and FQNEAQ (reference sequence). This CDR3 has 17 amino acids. The CDR3 DNA is TGTGCCAGCAGCTTCCTGGGGAGGGGACTCGTAAACACTGAAGCTTTCTTT. Translation: CASSFLGRGLVNTEAFF.

The chain is built from TRBV7-9 and TRBJ2-3, with a possible D match to TRBD2 (5 bases). The V end was cut by 3 bases, the J end by 7 bases, with 14 bases between. Germline CDR1 SEHNR, CDR2 FQNEAQ (reference sequence). This CDR3 spans 14 amino acids. The CDR3 region has the DNA TGTGCCAGCAGCTTCCAAGAGGGTGGATATACGCAGTATTTT. Protein: CASSFQEGGYTQYF.

This chain connects TRBV5-1 to TRBJ1-1; D perhaps matches TRBD1 (6 bases). Trimming cost V 5 bases and J 8 bases, with 10 bases left between them. The CDR3 extends over 11 amino acids. Looked up from germline, CDR1 is SGHRS and CDR2 is YFSETQ. The CDR3 protein is CASRDQGEAFF. The DNA for the CDR3 is TGCGCCAGCAGAGACCAGGGGGAAGCTTTCTTT.

J is TRBJ2-5 and V is TRBV6-1; tentatively, D is TRBD1 (5 bases). The germline gives CDR1 MNHNS, CDR2 SASEGT. This CDR3 region has 15 residues. Trimming pared 4 bases from V and 1 base from J, leaving 13 bases between. The CDR3 nucleotides are TGTGCCAGCAGTGTTACATCAGGGTTCCAAGAGACCCAGTACTTC. Its protein product is CASSVTSGFQETQYF.

This sequence joins TRBV7-9 and TRBJ1-4; possible D gene TRBD1, 6 bases. CDR3 length equals 16 residues. V shed 6 bases and J shed 8 bases, with 22 bases lying between them. The germline V gene has CDR1 SEHNR and CDR2 FQNEAQ (reference sequence). The CDR3 sequence is CASRYPQGIGKEKLFF. The CDR3 coding sequence is TGTGCCAGCAGGTATCCCCAGGGGATTGGAAAGGAAAAACTGTTTTTT.

The chain uses TRBV7-8 and TRBJ1-5; D remains ambiguous. The CDR3 spans 12 residues. The germline gives CDR1 SGHVS, CDR2 FQNEAQ. V lost 4 bases and J lost 4, with 5 bases in between. The CDR3 region is CASSYPNQPQHF. The CDR3 DNA reads TGTGCCAGCAGCTATCCAAATCAGCCCCAGCATTTT.

V is TRBV28 and J is TRBJ1-1; D is undetermined. The CDR3 loop spans 14 amino acids. Germline values: CDR1 MDHEN, CDR2 SYDVKM. V lost 7 bases and J 4 bases, leaving 16 bases between the germline ends. The CDR3 bases are TGTGCCAGCACCCCACTCCGGGAGAGCACTGAAGCTTTCTTT. It yields the protein CASTPLRESTEAFF.

Points on this clone: One end of the junction varies from germline; a read error may be responsible. The same CDR3 arises from other DNA sequences in this sample as well. The chain couples TRBV11-2 to TRBJ1-6, with TRBD1 as a possible D gene (5 bases). This CDR3 has 18 residues. CDR1 is SGHAT, CDR2 FQNNGV, per germline. CDR3 DNA: TGTGCCAGCAGCTTAGATGGGGCAGGGTTCTCCTATAATTCCCCCCTCCACTTT. Translation gives CASSLDGAGFSYNSPLHF.

The chain carries TRBV28 and TRBJ1-1; 7 nucleotides align to TRBD1. The CDR3 covers 14 residues. The junction had 5 bases not matched to a gene; V was cut back by 3 bases and J by 4 bases. Per the germline V gene, CDR1 is MDHEN and CDR2 is SYDVKM. CDR3 in DNA: TGTGCCAGCAGTTTGCCGACAGGGCGCACTGAAGCTTTCTTT. Amino acid sequence: CASSLPTGRTEAFF.

The chain is built from TRBV10-2 and TRBJ1-2, with 7 nucleotides matching TRBD1. The CDR3 sequence is 13 residues long. Trimming removed 5 bases from V and 8 bases from J; junction bases left unmatched: 8. Germline V gene sequence: CDR1 WSHSY, CDR2 SAAADI. This CDR3 reads CASSRPDRLGYTF. The CDR3 DNA sequence: TGCGCCAGCAGTCGCCCGGACAGGTTGGGCTACACCTTC.

This chain uses TRBV29-1 with TRBJ2-2, with TRBD1 identical over 8 bases. The junction had 11 bases not matched to a gene; V was cut back by 8 bases and J by 6 bases. The CDR3 is 14 amino acids. The V gene's germline CDR1 is SQVTM and CDR2 ANQGSEA. DNA of the CDR3: TGCAGCTCAACTACAGGGGGAGGTTCCGGGGAGCTGTTTTTT. This codes for CSSTTGGGSGELFF.